Below, 18 T cell receptor beta chains from the same sample are listed, as sequenced in a study of blood T cell repertoires in COVID-19. Repertoires were generated with immunoSEQ multiplex PCR, while TCRdb's copy carries only in-frame clones and drops some. The sample yields approximately 160,000 clones, under 85% seen once. The sequenced sample was peripheral blood. The receptor set was obtained from a man in his 60s who had recovered from COVID-19.

The chain joins TRBV15 to TRBJ1-2; 10 nucleotides agree with TRBD1. V shed 0 bases and J 4 bases; nucleotides not matched to a gene: 17. Looked up from germline, CDR1 is LNHNV and CDR2 is YYDKDF (reference sequence). The CDR3 is 20 amino acids. CDR3 nucleotide sequence: TGTGCCACCAGCAGAGACGAACCGGCGACAGGGGGCAGGGAGTTCTATGGCTACACCTTC. It yields the protein CATSRDEPATGGREFYGYTF.

The chain is built from TRBV15 and TRBJ1-1; the D gene is possibly TRBD1 (5 bases). From germline, CDR1 is LNHNV and CDR2 YYDKDF (reference sequence). The CDR3 sequence is 15 residues long. Trimming took off 0 bases at V and 6 bases at J, with 14 bases between the two ends. CDR3 DNA: TGTGCCACCAGCAGAGATTGGGGGGTTACGCCTGAAGCTTTCTTT. Protein sequence: CATSRDWGVTPEAFF.

V is TRBV7-2 and J is TRBJ1-1; no firm D call. Between the trimmed V and J ends, which lost 1 base and 1 base, there was a span of 4 bases. The germline V gene has CDR1 SGHTA and CDR2 FQGNSA. There are 13 residues in the CDR3. The CDR3 reads CASSLEQNTEAFF. The CDR3 DNA sequence: TGTGCCAGCAGCTTAGAACAGAACACTGAAGCTTTCTTT.

This clone was detected once. The chain combines TRBV4-2 with TRBJ2-3; no clear D. Trimming stripped 0 bases from V and 0 bases from J, with 7 bases between. The CDR3 is 15 residues long. Germline V lookup: CDR1 LGHNA, CDR2 YNFKEQ. As DNA, the CDR3 is TGTGCCAGCAGCCAAGACCCGGTTAGCACAGATACGCAGTATTTT. Its translation: CASSQDPVSTDTQYF.

The gene calls are TRBV9 and TRBJ2-2; 9 nucleotides line up with TRBD2. Per the germline V gene, CDR1 is SGDLS and CDR2 is YYNGEE. The CDR3 is 16 amino acids. J gave up 4 bases and V 1 base, and 5 bases lay outside the gene matches. This chain's CDR3 is CASSVRGLASTGELFF. The CDR3 DNA sequence: TGTGCCAGCAGCGTAAGGGGACTAGCCTCCACCGGGGAGCTGTTTTTT.

The V and J genes are TRBV30 and TRBJ2-3; 7 bases are shared with TRBD2. Per germline, CDR1 GTSNPN and CDR2 SVGIG (reference sequence). The V segment lost 2 bases and the J segment 2 bases; nucleotides outside the gene matches: 16. The CDR3 is 18 residues long. This chain's CDR3 is CAWSPPWSGGGITDTQYF. CDR3 nucleotides: TGTGCCTGGAGTCCTCCCTGGTCTGGGGGGGGGATCACAGATACGCAGTATTTT.

The CDR3 reads CASSRDSSNYGYTF. DNA for the CDR3: TGTGCCAGCAGTCGGGACAGCTCTAACTATGGCTACACCTTC. The chain is built from TRBV7-2 and TRBJ1-2; 7 bases are a match to TRBD1. Germline V gene lookup returns CDR1 SGHTA and CDR2 FQGNSA. Trimming removed 6 bases from V and 0 bases from J; junction bases left unmatched: 4. CDR3 length: 14 amino acids.

This chain links TRBV6-5 with TRBJ2-7; a possible D gene is TRBD2 (6 bases). Germline V gene data show CDR1 as MNHEY and CDR2 as SVGAGI. This CDR3 region has 13 residues. The germline V and J ends were trimmed by 5 bases and 1 base, with 9 bases remaining between them. CDR3 in DNA: TGTGCCAGCAGTCGGGCGGGGTCCTACGAGCAGTACTTC. It specifies CASSRAGSYEQYF.

The chain recombines TRBV25-1 with TRBJ2-7; tentatively, D is TRBD1 (5 bases). Germline V gene data show CDR1 as MGHDK and CDR2 as SYGVNS. This CDR3 spans 14 amino acids. The V and J ends lost 3 bases and 5 bases respectively, with 14 bases between them. The CDR3 is CASSDSRVSHEQYF. The CDR3 DNA reads TGTGCCAGCAGTGATAGCAGGGTTTCCCACGAGCAGTACTTC.

The CDR3 nucleotides are TGTGCCAGTACCCCAGGGGCCAGGGGCTATGGCTACACCTTC. As protein: CASTPGARGYGYTF. This chain connects TRBV3-1 (or the pseudogene TRBV3-2) to TRBJ1-2; TRBD1 is a possible D gene (6 bases). Germline values: CDR1 LGHDT, CDR2 YNNKEL (reference sequence). This CDR3 comprises 14 residues. The V end lost 9 bases, the J end lost 4 bases, and 18 bases lay between the germline ends.

This clone was seen a handful of times. For the CDR3, the DNA is TGTGCCACCTCCGGGATCCGAATTGGGAACACTGAAGCTTTCTTT. Residues: CATSGIRIGNTEAFF. The gene calls are TRBV7-2 and TRBJ1-1; no definite D call. This CDR3 region has 15 residues. The germline V gene encodes CDR1 SGHTA and CDR2 FQGNSA. The ends were cut back, 10 bases at V and 1 base at J, with 19 bases in the middle.

The gene calls are TRBV6-4 and TRBJ1-3, with TRBD1 matching 9 bases. Germline-derived CDR1 and CDR2 are MRHNA and SNTAGT. The CDR3 consists of 16 residues. V gave up 6 bases and J gave up 3 bases; unmatched junction bases: 9. CDR3 DNA sequence: TGTGCCAGCAGCATAACAGGGGGCGCAATTGGAAACACCATATATTTT. This gives the protein CASSITGGAIGNTIYF.

This chain connects TRBV12-5 to TRBJ2-7, with TRBD1 matching over 9 bases. The CDR3 spans 17 residues. J lost 4 bases, V lost 0 bases, and 10 bases had no gene match. Germline values: CDR1 LGHNT, CDR2 FRNRAP. CDR3 in DNA: TGTGCTAGTGGTTTGGTATGGGGGCCGGGACAGGGTTACGAGCAGTACTTC. Translated: CASGLVWGPGQGYEQYF.

The chain recombines TRBV12-3 or TRBV12-4 with TRBJ1-1; D unresolved. Between the trimmed V and J ends, which lost 2 bases and 4 bases, there was a span of 5 bases. CDR3 length: 12 residues. The CDR3 DNA sequence: TGTGCCAGCAGTTTATTGGCCACTGAAGCTTTCTTT. Encoded protein: CASSLLATEAFF.

This sequence joins TRBV23-1 and TRBJ2-1, with D uncertain. TRBV23-1 is placed among ORFs of uncertain function. Trimming removed 5 bases from V and 4 bases from J, with 12 bases in between. The CDR3 sequence is 14 residues long. The CDR3 protein is CASSFTEKYNEQFF. Written as DNA, the CDR3 is TGCGCCAGCAGTTTTACAGAGAAATACAATGAGCAGTTCTTC.

The chain combines TRBV15 with TRBJ2-3, with 9 bases identical to TRBD2. The CDR3 loop spans 17 amino acids. The V gene's germline CDR1 is LNHNV and CDR2 YYDKDF (reference sequence). V was clipped by 0 bases and J by 6 bases; unmatched bases: 10. In DNA form, the CDR3 reads TGTGCCACCAGCAGAGATTTGAGCGGGGGGTCTCGCGATACGCAGTATTTT. Translated, it gives CATSRDLSGGSRDTQYF. The full variable domain, in which reference TRBV15 and TRBJ2-3 provide the parts outside the CDR3, is DAMVIQNPRYQVTQFGKPVTLSCSQTLNHNVMYWYQQKSSQAPKLLFHYYDKDFNNEADTPDNFQSRRPNTSFCFLDIRSPGLGDTAMYLCATSRDLSGGSRDTQYFGPGTRLTVL.

The chain uses TRBV6-5 and TRBJ2-5; possibly TRBD1 for D (8 bases). The germline gives CDR1 MNHEY, CDR2 SVGAGI. The ends were cut back, 5 bases at V and 5 bases at J, with 15 bases in the middle. This CDR3 is built from 14 residues. CDR3 sequence reads: CASSPTGGGETQYF. CDR3 nucleotides: TGTGCCAGCAGTCCTACAGGGGGGGGTGAGACCCAGTACTTC.

V usage is TRBV19 and J usage is TRBJ1-2, with TRBD1 identical over 9 bases. The V and J ends lost 5 bases and 4 bases, in that order; junction bases with no gene match: 17. Germline CDR1 reads LNHDA; CDR2 reads SQIVND (reference sequence). This CDR3 is built from 18 residues. Written as DNA, the CDR3 is TGTGCCAGTAGTGCCGATGGCTTTCGGACAGGGGTATTCTATGGCTACACCTTC. Translation: CASSADGFRTGVFYGYTF. Full variable domain (missing parts from reference TRBV19 and TRBJ1-2): DGGITQSPKYLFRKEGQNVTLSCEQNLNHDAMYWYRQDPGQGLRLIYYSQIVNDFQKGDIAEGYSVSREKKESFPLTVTSAQKNPTAFYLCASSADGFRTGVFYGYTFGSGTRLTVV.